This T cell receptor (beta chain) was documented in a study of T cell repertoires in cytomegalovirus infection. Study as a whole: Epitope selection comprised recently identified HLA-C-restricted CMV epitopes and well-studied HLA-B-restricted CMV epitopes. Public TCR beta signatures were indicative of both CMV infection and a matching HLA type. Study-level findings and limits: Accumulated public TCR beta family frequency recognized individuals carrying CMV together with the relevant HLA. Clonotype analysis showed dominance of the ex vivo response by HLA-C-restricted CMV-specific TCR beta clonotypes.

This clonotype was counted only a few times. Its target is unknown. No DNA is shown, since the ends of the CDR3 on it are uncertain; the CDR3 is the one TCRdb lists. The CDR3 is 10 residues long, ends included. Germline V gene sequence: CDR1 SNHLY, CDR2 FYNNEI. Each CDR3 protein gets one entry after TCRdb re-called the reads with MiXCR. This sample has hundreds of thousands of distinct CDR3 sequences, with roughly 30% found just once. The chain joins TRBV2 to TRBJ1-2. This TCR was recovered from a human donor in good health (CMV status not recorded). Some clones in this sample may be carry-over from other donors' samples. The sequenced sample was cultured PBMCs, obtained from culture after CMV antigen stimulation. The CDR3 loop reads CASFGNGYTF.